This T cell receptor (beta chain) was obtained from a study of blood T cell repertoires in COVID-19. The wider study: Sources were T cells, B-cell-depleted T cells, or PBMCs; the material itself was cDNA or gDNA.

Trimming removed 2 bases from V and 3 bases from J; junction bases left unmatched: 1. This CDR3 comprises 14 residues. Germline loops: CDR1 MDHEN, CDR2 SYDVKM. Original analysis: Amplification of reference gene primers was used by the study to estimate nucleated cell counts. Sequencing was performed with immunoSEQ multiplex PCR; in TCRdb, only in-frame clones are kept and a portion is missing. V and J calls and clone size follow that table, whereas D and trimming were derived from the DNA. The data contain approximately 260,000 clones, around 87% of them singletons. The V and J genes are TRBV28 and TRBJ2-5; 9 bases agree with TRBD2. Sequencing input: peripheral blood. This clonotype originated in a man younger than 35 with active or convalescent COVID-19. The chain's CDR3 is CASSLVAGEETQYF. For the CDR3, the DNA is TGTGCCAGCAGTTTAGTAGCGGGGGAAGAGACCCAGTACTTC.